The 9 T cell receptor beta chains given below trace back to one sample, sequenced in a study of blood T cell repertoires in COVID-19. Clones were read by immunoSEQ multiplex PCR, and TCRdb kept only the in-frame ones, dropping some. The sample includes roughly 430,000 clones, roughly 90% of them seen just once. Sequencing input: PBMCs or T cells enriched from blood (not recorded which). These TCRs come from a woman aged 35 to 49 with acute COVID-19.

J is TRBJ2-3 and V is TRBV7-9; 10 nucleotides match TRBD1. J gave up 6 bases and V 1 base, and 7 bases lay outside the gene matches. The CDR3 spans 16 residues. CDR1 and CDR2 from the germline V gene are SEHNR and FQNEAQ (reference sequence). The chain's CDR3 is CASSLDGLDRGDTQYF. The CDR3 nucleotides read TGTGCCAGCAGCTTAGATGGATTGGACAGGGGGGATACGCAGTATTTT.

CDR3 amino acids: CASSPGTGNGYTF. The DNA for the CDR3 is TGTGCCAGCAGCCCGGGGACAGGGAATGGCTACACCTTC. The chain combines TRBV3-1 (or the pseudogene TRBV3-2) with TRBJ1-2, with 9 bases that match TRBD1. CDR1 and CDR2 from the germline V gene are LGHDT and YNNKEL (reference sequence). With V trimmed by 4 bases and J by 6 bases, 3 bases remained unmatched. This CDR3 contains 13 residues.

V and J are TRBV7-9 and TRBJ1-5, with 8 bases fitting TRBD1. The germline V gene has CDR1 SEHNR and CDR2 FQNEAQ (reference sequence). V shed 1 base and J 6 bases; nucleotides not matched to a gene: 5. The CDR3 length is 15 residues. The CDR3 DNA is TGTGCCAGCAGCTTAGGGACAGGGATGGCTCAGCCCCAGCATTTT. Encoded protein: CASSLGTGMAQPQHF. The whole variable domain, remainder taken from reference TRBV7-9 and TRBJ1-5, is DTGVSQNPRHKITKRGQNVTFRCDPISEHNRLYWYRQTLGQGPEFLTYFQNEAQLEKSRLLSDRFSAERPKGSFSTLEIQRTEQGDSAMYLCASSLGTGMAQPQHFGDGTRLSIL.

J is TRBJ2-3 and V is TRBV5-4, with 8 bases lining up with TRBD2. This CDR3 region has 15 residues. V was pared by 0 bases and J by 6 bases, with 6 bases of the junction left unmatched. CDR1 SGHNT and CDR2 YYREEE come from the germline V gene (reference sequence). CDR3 residues: CASSLVRGGGDTQYF. The CDR3 DNA sequence: TGTGCCAGCAGCTTGGTCCGGGGGGGCGGGGATACGCAGTATTTT.

The gene calls are TRBV7-2 and TRBJ2-1, with 8 bases matching TRBD2. CDR1 SGHTA and CDR2 FQGNSA come from the germline V gene. After removal of 1 base from V and 7 bases from J, the junction contained 0 bases not matched to a gene. The CDR3 is made up of 13 amino acids. CDR3 sequence: CASSLGLANEQFF. The CDR3, as DNA: TGTGCCAGCAGCTTAGGACTAGCGAATGAGCAGTTCTTC.

CDR3 loop: CASSTHTNTEAFF. The CDR3 DNA reads TGTGCCAGCAGTACCCACACGAACACTGAAGCTTTCTTT. J is TRBJ1-1 and V is TRBV12-3 or TRBV12-4, with D unresolved. The CDR3 is 13 amino acids. Trimming removed 5 bases at V and 1 base at J, with 8 bases between.

The V gene is TRBV29-1, the J gene TRBJ1-6; TRBD1 agrees at 7 bases. CDR1 is SQVTM and CDR2 is ANQGSEA in the germline V gene. V was clipped by 7 bases and J by 7 bases; unmatched bases: 7. There are 13 residues in the CDR3. DNA of the CDR3: TGCAGCGCTGCGACAGGGACGAATTCACCCCTCCACTTT. Translating gives CSAATGTNSPLHF.

The chain couples TRBV5-6 to TRBJ2-2, with a weak D call TRBD1 (6 bases). Looked up from germline, CDR1 is SGHDT and CDR2 is YYEEEE. V lost 0 bases and J lost 7, with 13 bases in between. This CDR3 region has 15 residues. The CDR3, as DNA: TGTGCCAGCAGCTTGGGAGACAGGTTATACGGGGAGCTGTTTTTT. Translation gives CASSLGDRLYGELFF.

The rearrangement uses TRBV24-1 and TRBJ1-2; 8 bases are shared with TRBD1. Germline CDR1 is KGHDR and CDR2 is SFDVKD. The length of the CDR3 is 13 residues. V lost 7 bases, J lost 8 bases, and 8 bases stayed unmatched. CDR3 coding DNA: TGTGCCACCAGCGCGATGACAGGGGACGGCTACACCTTC. Translated: CATSAMTGDGYTF.